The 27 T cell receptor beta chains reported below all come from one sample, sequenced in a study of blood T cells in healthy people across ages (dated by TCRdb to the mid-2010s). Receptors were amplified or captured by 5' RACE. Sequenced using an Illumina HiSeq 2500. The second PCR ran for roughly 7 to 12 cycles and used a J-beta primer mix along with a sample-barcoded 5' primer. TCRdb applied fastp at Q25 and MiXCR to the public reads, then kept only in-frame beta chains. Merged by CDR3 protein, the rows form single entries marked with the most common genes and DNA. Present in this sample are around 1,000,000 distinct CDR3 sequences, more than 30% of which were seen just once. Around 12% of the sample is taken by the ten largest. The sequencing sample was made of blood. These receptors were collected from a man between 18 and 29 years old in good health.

The CDR3 DNA is TGCGCCAGCAGCCAAGTCGTCCGGGAGACCCAGTACTTC. As protein: CASSQVVRETQYF. V gene TRBV4-1 combines with J gene TRBJ2-5; no clear D. The V end was cut by 1 base, the J end by 5 bases, with 8 bases between. The CDR3 has 13 residues. CDR1 and CDR2 from the germline V gene are MGHRA and YSYEKL.

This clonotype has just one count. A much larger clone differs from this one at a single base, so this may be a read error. DNA for the CDR3: TGCGCCAGCAGCGGGGCGGGGCGGTACAATGAGCAGGTCTTC. Translation: CASSGAGRYNEQVF. The rearrangement links TRBV4-3 to TRBJ2-1; a weak D match, TRBD2 (6 bases). The CDR3 sequence is 14 residues long. CDR1 and CDR2 (germline): LGHNA, YSLEER.

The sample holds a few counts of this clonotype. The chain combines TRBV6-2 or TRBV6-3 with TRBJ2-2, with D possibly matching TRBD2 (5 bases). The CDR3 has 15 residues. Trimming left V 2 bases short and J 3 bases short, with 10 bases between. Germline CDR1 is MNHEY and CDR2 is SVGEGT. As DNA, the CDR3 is TGTGCCAGCAGTTACATGAGGGAAGACACCGGGGAGCTGTTTTTT. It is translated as CASSYMREDTGELFF.

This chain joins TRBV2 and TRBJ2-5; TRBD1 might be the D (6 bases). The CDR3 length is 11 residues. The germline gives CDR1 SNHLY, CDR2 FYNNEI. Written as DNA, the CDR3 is TGTGAAATCAGGGGTAAAGAGACCCAGTACTTC. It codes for CEIRGKETQYF.

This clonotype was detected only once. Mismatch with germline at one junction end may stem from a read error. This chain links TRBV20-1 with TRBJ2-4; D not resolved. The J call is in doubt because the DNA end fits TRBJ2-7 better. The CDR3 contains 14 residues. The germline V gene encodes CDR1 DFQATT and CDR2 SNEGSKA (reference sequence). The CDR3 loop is CSVRDTWAAYEQYF. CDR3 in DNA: TGCAGTGTTAGAGATACTTGGGCCGCCTACGAGCAGTACTTC.

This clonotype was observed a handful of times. The CDR3 spells CAITPGAGDSYNEQFF. For the CDR3, the DNA is TGTGCCATCACTCCAGGGGCGGGTGACTCCTACAATGAGCAGTTCTTC. The rearrangement joins TRBV10-3 to TRBJ2-1; the D gene is possibly TRBD1 (6 bases). V was shortened by 7 bases and J by 0 bases, with 16 bases between the two germline ends. Germline CDR1 ENHRY, CDR2 SYGVKD. The CDR3 length is 16 residues.

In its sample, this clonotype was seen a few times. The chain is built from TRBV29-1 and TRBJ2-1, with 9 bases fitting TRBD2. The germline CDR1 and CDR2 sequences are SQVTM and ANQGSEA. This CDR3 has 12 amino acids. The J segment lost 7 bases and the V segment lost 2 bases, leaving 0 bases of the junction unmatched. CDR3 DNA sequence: TGCAGCGTTGAACTAGCGGGGAATGAGCAGTTCTTC. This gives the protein CSVELAGNEQFF.

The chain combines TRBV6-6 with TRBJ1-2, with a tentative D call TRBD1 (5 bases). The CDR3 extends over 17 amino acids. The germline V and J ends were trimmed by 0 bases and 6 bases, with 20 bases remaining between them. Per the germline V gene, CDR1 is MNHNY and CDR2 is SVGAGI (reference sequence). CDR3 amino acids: CASSYSGTDSTNNGYTF. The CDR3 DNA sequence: TGTGCCAGCAGTTACTCGGGGACCGACTCCACGAATAATGGCTACACCTTC.

The chain's CDR3 is CASSPAGGRDTEAFF. The CDR3 DNA sequence: TGTGCCAGCTCGCCGGCAGGGGGACGCGACACTGAAGCTTTCTTT. The chain carries TRBV18 and TRBJ1-1, with TRBD1 identical over 7 bases. The CDR3 has 15 residues. Germline V gene sequence: CDR1 KGHSH, CDR2 LQKENI. Trimming cost V 6 bases and J 3 bases; bases outside gene matches: 10.

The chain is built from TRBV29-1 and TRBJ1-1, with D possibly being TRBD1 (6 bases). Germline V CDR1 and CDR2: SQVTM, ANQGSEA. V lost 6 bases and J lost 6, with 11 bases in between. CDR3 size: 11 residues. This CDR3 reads CSVGGGAEAFF. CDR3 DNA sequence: TGCAGCGTGGGAGGGGGGGCTGAAGCTTTCTTT.

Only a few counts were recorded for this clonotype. The CDR3: CASSSAGRPNTGELFF. The CDR3 nucleotides are TGTGCCAGCAGTTCAGCCGGGAGACCGAACACCGGGGAGCTGTTTTTT. The gene calls are TRBV6-2 or TRBV6-3 and TRBJ2-2; D is perhaps TRBD2 (6 bases). This CDR3 has 16 residues. Germline V CDR1 and CDR2: MNHEY, SVGEGT. V was trimmed by 4 bases and J by 0 bases, leaving 12 bases between them.

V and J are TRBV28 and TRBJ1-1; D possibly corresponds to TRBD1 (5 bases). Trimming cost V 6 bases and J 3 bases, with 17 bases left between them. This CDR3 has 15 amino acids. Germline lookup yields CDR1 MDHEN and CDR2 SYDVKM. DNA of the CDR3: TGTGCCAGCAGGCCCGGCGGGGGTTGGGACACTGAAGCTTTCTTT. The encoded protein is CASRPGGGWDTEAFF.

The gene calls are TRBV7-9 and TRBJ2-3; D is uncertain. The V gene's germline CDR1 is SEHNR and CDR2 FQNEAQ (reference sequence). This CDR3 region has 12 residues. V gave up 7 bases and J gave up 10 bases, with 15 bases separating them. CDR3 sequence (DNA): TGTGCCAGCACCCAGAACCCTGATGCGCAGTATTTT. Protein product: CASTQNPDAQYF.

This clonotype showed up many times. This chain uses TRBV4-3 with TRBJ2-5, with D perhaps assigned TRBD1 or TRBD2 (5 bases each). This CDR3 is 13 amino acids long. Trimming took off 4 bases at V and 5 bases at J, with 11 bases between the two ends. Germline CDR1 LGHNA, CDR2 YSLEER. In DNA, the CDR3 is TGCGCCAGCAGCCGTCAATGGGACGAGACCCAGTACTTC. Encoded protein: CASSRQWDETQYF.

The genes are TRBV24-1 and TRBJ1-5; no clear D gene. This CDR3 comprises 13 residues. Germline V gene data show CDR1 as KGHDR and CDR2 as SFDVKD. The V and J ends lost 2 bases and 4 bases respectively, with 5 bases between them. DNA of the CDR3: TGTGCCACCAGTGATTCGATTAATCAGCCCCAGCATTTT. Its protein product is CATSDSINQPQHF.

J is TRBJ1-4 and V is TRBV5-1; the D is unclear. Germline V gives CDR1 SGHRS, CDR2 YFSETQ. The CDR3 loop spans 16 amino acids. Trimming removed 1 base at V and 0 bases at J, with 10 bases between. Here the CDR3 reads CASSLRVAATNEKLFF. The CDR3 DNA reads TGCGCCAGCAGCTTGCGGGTTGCTGCAACTAATGAAAAACTGTTTTTT.

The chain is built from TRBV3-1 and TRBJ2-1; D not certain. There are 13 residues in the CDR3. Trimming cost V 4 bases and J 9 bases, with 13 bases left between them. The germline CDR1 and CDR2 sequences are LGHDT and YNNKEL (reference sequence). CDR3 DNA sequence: TGTGCCAGCAGCCCAACGAAAGTAAGTGAGCAGTTCTTC. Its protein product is CASSPTKVSEQFF.

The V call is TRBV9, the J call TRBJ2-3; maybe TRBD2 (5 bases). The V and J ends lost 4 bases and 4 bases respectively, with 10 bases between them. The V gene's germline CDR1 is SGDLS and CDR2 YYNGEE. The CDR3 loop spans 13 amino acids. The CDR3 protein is CASSQEDADTQYF. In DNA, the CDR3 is TGTGCCAGCAGCCAGGAGGATGCAGATACGCAGTATTTT.

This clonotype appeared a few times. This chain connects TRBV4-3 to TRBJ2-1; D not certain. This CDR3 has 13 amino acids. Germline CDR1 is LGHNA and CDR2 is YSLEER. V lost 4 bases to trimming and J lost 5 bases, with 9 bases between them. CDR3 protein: CASSPYLNNEQFF. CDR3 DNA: TGCGCCAGCAGCCCCTACCTAAACAATGAGCAGTTCTTC.

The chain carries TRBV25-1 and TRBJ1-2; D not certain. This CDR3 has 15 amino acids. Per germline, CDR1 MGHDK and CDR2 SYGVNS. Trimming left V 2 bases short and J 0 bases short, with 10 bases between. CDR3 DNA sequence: TGTGCCAGCAGTGAAGTGCTTGGCCCTAACTATGGCTACACCTTC. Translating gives CASSEVLGPNYGYTF.

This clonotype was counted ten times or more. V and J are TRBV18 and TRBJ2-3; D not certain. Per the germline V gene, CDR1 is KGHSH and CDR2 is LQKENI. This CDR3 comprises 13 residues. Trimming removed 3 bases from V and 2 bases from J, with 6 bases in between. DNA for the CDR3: TGTGCCAGCTCACCCCCAGCCACAGATACGCAGTATTTT. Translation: CASSPPATDTQYF.

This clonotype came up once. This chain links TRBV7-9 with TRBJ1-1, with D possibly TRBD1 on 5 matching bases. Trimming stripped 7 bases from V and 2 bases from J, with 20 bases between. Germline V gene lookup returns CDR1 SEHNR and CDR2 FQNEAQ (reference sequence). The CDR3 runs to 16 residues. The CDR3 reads CASTIGGTLINTEAFF. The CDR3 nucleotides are TGTGCCAGCACCATCGGAGGGACCTTGATTAACACTGAAGCTTTCTTT.

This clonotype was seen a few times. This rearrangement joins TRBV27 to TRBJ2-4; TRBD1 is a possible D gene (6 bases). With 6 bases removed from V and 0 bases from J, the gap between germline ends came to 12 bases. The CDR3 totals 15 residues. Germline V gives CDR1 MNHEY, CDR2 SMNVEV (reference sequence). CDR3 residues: CASRRTDLAKNIQYF. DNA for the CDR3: TGTGCCAGCAGAAGGACAGACCTAGCCAAAAACATTCAGTACTTC.

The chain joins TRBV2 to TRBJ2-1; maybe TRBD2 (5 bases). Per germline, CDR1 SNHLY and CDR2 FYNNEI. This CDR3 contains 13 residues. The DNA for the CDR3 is TGTGTCCCGGGCGGGCACGGGTACAATGAGCAGTTCTTC. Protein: CVPGGHGYNEQFF.

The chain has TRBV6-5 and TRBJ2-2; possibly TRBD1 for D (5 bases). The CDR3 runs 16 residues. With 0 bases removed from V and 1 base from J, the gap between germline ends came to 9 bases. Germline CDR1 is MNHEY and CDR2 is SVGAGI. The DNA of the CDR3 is TGTGCCAGCAGTTACTCCTTTACAGGGAACACCGGGGAGCTGTTTTTT. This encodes CASSYSFTGNTGELFF.

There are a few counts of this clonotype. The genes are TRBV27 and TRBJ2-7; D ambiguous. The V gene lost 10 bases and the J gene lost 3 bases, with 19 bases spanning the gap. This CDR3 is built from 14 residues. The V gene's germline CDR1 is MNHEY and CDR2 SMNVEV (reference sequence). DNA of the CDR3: TGTGCCACCTCAACCGATCGGTCGAACTACGAGCAGTACTTC. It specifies CATSTDRSNYEQYF.

In nucleotides, the CDR3 is TGTGCCAGCAGCCAAGAGGTAGCGGGGGGGCCTATCTACGAGCAGTACTTC. This translates into CASSQEVAGGPIYEQYF. The chain employs TRBV3-1 and TRBJ2-5; 11 bases align to TRBD2. The end of the DNA is better explained by TRBJ2-7, so the J call may be wrong. CDR3 length equals 17 residues. The germline V gene encodes CDR1 LGHDT and CDR2 YNNKEL (reference sequence).